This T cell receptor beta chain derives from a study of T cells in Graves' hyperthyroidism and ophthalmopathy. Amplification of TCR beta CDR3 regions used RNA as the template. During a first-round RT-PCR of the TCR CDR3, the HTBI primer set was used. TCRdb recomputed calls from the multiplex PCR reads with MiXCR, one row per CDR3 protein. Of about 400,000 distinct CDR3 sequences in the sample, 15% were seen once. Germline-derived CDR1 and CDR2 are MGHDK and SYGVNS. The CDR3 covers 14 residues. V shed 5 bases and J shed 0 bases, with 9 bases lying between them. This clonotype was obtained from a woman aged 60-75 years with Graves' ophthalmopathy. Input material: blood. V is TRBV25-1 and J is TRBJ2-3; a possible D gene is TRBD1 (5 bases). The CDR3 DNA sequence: TGTGCCAGCAGTCATGACAGTAGCACAGATACGCAGTATTTT. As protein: CASSHDSSTDTQYF. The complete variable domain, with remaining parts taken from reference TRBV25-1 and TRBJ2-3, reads EADIYQTPRYLVIGTGKKITLECSQTMGHDKMYWYQQDPGMELHLIHYSYGVNSTEKGDLSSESTVSRIRTEHFPLTLESARPSHTSQYLCASSHDSSTDTQYFGPGTRLTVL.